This T cell receptor beta chain comes out of a study of regulatory T cells in long-lasting Graves disease. Time point here: newly diagnosed GD, antithyroid drugs for less than 3 months. Preparation of the TCR library used RNA extracted from PBMCs. As regards this clonotype: Its target is not known. Since a much larger clone is just one base distant, this may be a read error.

Study results and caveats: Reduced TCR diversity was observed in persistent Graves' patients versus newly diagnosed patients.

Library construction for TCR beta used iRepertoire HTBI primers and Arm-PCR of CDR3 regions. TCRdb passed the multiplex PCR reads through MiXCR, listing each CDR3 protein once. The sample gives about 540,000 distinct CDR3 sequences, approximately 13% of which show up once; 10% is in the top ten. Germline CDR1 reads MNHNS; CDR2 reads SASEGT. V was clipped by 7 bases and J by 2 bases, with 26 bases between them. There are 18 residues in the CDR3. The sample also formed part of further work on T cells in Graves' hyperthyroidism and ophthalmopathy.

This receptor was obtained from a man in his thirties or forties with Graves disease. The material sequenced was peripheral blood mononuclear cells (PBMCs), taken at new diagnosis, from a patient treated with antithyroid drugs. The J gene is TRBJ1-1, the V gene TRBV6-1; TRBD1 is a possible D gene (5 bases). The CDR3 region has the DNA TGTGCCAGCACCTTCACTCGGGACGCTCCCATAGGAAACACTGAAGCTTTCTTT. It is translated as CASTFTRDAPIGNTEAFF.